Below, one T cell receptor (beta chain) is given with its context. This record belongs to a study of T cell changes during pregnancy in multiple sclerosis. The germline V gene has CDR1 MNHEY and CDR2 SVGAGI. The V gene end was trimmed by 8 bases and the J gene end by 1 base; junction bases not matched to a gene: 3. CDR3 size: 13 residues. The table came from immunoSEQ multiplex PCR; TCRdb's copy has only in-frame clones and leaves some out. The sample lists about 31,000 clones, 75% to 90% occurring once. Sample: CD8+ T cells from peripheral blood mononuclear cells, taken in the second trimester of pregnancy. The chain joins TRBV6-5 to TRBJ2-3, with 7 bases fitting TRBD2. The sequence was obtained from a female donor with multiple sclerosis, enrolled in a pregnancy study. CDR3 sequence (DNA): TGTGCCAGCGGGAGGGCCGGCACAGATACGCAGTATTTT. Translating gives CASGRAGTDTQYF.